The rows below give T cell receptor beta chains drawn from one sample of a study of blood T cell repertoires in COVID-19. Sequencing used immunoSEQ multiplex PCR; TCRdb keeps in-frame clones, though not all of them. This repertoire shows about 170,000 clones, roughly 91% found once; its top ten account for over 2%. The specimen sequenced was peripheral blood. The origin of the receptors is a man aged 50 to 59 who had recovered from COVID-19. Each CDR3 is given with its conserved first and last residue. Fields, in order: CDR3 length, D gene, V gene, J gene, clone size, CDR3 DNA, CDR3 protein. A D gene is named only where the DNA matches it firmly. Size is omitted from some rows. Given values are once, few, many or a class for expanded clones.

cdr3_length: 15
d_call: NA
v_call: TRBV19
j_call: TRBJ2-2
clone_size: NA
cdr3_nt: TGTGCCAGTAGTTCGGGACACGGTAGGATCGGGGAGCTGTTTTTT
cdr3_aa: CASSSGHGRIGELFF

cdr3_length: 15
d_call: NA
v_call: TRBV18
j_call: TRBJ1-5
clone_size: NA
cdr3_nt: TGTGCCAGCTCACCGGAACAGGGTCCTATCGGGCCCCAGCATTTT
cdr3_aa: CASSPEQGPIGPQHF

cdr3_length: 16
d_call: TRBD1
v_call: TRBV3-1/TRBV3-2
j_call: TRBJ2-5
clone_size: NA
cdr3_nt: TGTGCCAGCAGCCAAGGAGGTGGACAGGGGCTAGAGACCCAGTACTTC
cdr3_aa: CASSQGGGQGLETQYF

cdr3_length: 18
d_call: NA
v_call: TRBV9
j_call: TRBJ1-6
clone_size: NA
cdr3_nt: TGTGCCAGCAGCGTAGGGGAAGGCACTAGCTCCTATAATTCACCCCTCCACTTT
cdr3_aa: CASSVGEGTSSYNSPLHF

cdr3_length: 14
d_call: NA
v_call: TRBV4-1
j_call: TRBJ1-5
clone_size: NA
cdr3_nt: TGCGCCAGCAGCCAGCAGGGTGGGGAACAGCCCCAGCATTTT
cdr3_aa: CASSQQGGEQPQHF

cdr3_length: 16
d_call: TRBD2
v_call: TRBV9
j_call: TRBJ2-2
clone_size: NA
cdr3_nt: TGTGCCAGCAGCGTAGTAGGTAGCGGGAGTACCGGGGAGCTGTTTTTT
cdr3_aa: CASSVVGSGSTGELFF

cdr3_length: 13
d_call: NA
v_call: TRBV5-5
j_call: TRBJ2-5
clone_size: NA
cdr3_nt: TGTGCCAGCAGCTTGGGGAGCCAAGAGACCCAGTACTTC
cdr3_aa: CASSLGSQETQYF

cdr3_length: 13
d_call: NA
v_call: TRBV19
j_call: TRBJ1-1
clone_size: NA
cdr3_nt: TGTGCCAGTAGCGAAGACAGGAGCACTGAAGCTTTCTTT
cdr3_aa: CASSEDRSTEAFF

cdr3_length: 17
d_call: TRBD2
v_call: TRBV6-2/TRBV6-3
j_call: TRBJ2-4
clone_size: NA
cdr3_nt: TGTGCCAGCAGTTTACCGAGTAGCGGGCAGCCGGAGGGCATTCAGTACTTC
cdr3_aa: CASSLPSSGQPEGIQYF

cdr3_length: 12
d_call: NA
v_call: TRBV7-9
j_call: TRBJ2-5
clone_size: NA
cdr3_nt: TGTGCCAGCAGAGGGGTTGGGGAGACCCAGTACTTC
cdr3_aa: CASRGVGETQYF

cdr3_length: 13
d_call: NA
v_call: TRBV10-3
j_call: TRBJ2-7
clone_size: once
cdr3_nt: TGTGCCATCAGTGAAAGAGAGCTCGGCGAGCAGTACTTC
cdr3_aa: CAISERELGEQYF

cdr3_length: 9
d_call: NA
v_call: TRBV12-3/TRBV12-4
j_call: TRBJ2-5
clone_size: NA
cdr3_nt: TGCTGGGGGGAAGAGACCCAGTACTTC
cdr3_aa: CWGEETQYF

cdr3_length: 15
d_call: TRBD1
v_call: TRBV5-4
j_call: TRBJ1-1
clone_size: NA
cdr3_nt: TGTGCCAGCAGCCCCGGGACAGGAAAGAACACTGAAGCTTTCTTT
cdr3_aa: CASSPGTGKNTEAFF

cdr3_length: 15
d_call: TRBD1
v_call: TRBV5-1
j_call: TRBJ1-4
clone_size: NA
cdr3_nt: TGCGCCAGCAGCTTCGGACAGGCCCCTAATGAAAAACTGTTTTTT
cdr3_aa: CASSFGQAPNEKLFF

cdr3_length: 14
d_call: NA
v_call: TRBV19
j_call: TRBJ2-7
clone_size: once
cdr3_nt: TGTGCCAGTAGGCTAAGACAGAGCTCCTACGAGCAGTACTTC
cdr3_aa: CASRLRQSSYEQYF

cdr3_length: 15
d_call: TRBD2
v_call: TRBV6-4
j_call: TRBJ2-1
clone_size: NA
cdr3_nt: TGTGCCAGCAGTGAGAAAGCGGGAGAGTTCAATGAGCAGTTCTTC
cdr3_aa: CASSEKAGEFNEQFF